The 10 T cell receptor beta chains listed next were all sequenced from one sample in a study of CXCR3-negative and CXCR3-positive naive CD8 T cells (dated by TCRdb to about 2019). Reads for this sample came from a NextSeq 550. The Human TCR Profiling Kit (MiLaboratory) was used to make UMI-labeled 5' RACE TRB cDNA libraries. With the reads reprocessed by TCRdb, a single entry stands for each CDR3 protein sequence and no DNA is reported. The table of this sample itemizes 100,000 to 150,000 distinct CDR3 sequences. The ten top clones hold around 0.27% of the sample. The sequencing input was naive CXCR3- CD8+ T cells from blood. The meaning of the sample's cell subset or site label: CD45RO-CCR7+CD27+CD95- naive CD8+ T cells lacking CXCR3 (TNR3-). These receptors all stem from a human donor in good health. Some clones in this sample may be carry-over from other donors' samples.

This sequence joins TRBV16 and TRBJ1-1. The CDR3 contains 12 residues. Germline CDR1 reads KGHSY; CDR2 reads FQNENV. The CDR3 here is CASNNMGSEAFF.

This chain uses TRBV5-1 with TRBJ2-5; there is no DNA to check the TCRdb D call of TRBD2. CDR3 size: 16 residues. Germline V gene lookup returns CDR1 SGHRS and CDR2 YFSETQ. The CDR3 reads CASSQTGLAGKETQYF.

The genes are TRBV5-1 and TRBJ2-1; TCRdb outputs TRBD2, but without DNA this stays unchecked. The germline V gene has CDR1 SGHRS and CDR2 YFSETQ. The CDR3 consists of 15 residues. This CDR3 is CASSLALAGVYEQFF.

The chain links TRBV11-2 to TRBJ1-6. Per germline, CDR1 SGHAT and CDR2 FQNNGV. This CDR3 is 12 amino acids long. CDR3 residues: CASSLDGRQLHF.

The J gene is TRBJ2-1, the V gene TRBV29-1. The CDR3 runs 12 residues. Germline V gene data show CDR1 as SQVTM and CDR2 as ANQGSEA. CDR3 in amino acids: CSVELDSDEQFF.

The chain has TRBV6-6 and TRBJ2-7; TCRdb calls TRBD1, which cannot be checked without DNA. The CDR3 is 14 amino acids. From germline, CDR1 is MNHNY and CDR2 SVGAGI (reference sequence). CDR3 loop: CASSYSGQNYEQYF.

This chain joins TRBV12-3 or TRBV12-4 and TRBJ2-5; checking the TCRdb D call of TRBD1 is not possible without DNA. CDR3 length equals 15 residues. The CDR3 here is CASSLVIRGGETQYF.

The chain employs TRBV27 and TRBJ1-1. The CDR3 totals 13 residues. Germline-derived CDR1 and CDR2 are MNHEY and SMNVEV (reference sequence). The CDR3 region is CASARGGSTEAFF.

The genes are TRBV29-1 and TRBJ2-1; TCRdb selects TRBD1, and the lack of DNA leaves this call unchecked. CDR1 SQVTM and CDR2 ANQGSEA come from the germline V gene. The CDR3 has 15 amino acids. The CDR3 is CSVEWGTNPYNEQFF.

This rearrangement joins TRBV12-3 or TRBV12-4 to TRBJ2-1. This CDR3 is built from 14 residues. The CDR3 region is CASSFDPEYNEQFF.